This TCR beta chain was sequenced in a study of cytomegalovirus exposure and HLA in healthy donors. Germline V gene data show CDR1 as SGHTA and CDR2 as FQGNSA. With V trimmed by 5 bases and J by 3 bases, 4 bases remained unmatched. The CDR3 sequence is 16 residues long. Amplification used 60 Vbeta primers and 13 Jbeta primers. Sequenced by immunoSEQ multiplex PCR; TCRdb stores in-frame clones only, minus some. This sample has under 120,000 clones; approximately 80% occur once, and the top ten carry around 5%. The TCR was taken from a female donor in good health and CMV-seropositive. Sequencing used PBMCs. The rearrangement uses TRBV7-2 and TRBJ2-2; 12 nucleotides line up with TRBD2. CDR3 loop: CASSPTSGSYTGELFF. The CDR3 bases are TGTGCCAGCAGCCCGACTAGCGGGAGCTACACCGGGGAGCTGTTTTTT.